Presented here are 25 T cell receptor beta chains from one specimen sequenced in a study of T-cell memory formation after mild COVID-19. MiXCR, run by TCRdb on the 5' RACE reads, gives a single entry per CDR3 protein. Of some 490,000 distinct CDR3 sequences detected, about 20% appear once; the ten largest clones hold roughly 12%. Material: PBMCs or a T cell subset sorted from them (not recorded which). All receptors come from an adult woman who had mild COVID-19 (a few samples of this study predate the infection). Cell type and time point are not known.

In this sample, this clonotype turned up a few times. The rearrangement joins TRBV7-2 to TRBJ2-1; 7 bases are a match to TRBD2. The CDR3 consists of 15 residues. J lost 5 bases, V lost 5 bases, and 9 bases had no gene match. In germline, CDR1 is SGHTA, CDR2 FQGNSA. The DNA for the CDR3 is TGTGCCAGCAGCCAAAAGCGGGATCCCGACAATGAGCAGTTCTTC. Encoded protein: CASSQKRDPDNEQFF.

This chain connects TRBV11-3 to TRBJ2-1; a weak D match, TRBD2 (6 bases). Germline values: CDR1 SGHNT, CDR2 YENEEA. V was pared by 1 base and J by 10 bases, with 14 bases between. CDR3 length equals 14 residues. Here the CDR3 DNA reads TGTGCCAGCAGCTTAGTTGCGGGAAGGCCCGAGCAGTTCTTC. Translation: CASSLVAGRPEQFF.

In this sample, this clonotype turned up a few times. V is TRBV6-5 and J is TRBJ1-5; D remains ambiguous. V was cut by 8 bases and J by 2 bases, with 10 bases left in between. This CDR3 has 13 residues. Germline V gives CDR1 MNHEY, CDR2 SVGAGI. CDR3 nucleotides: TGTGCCAGCGGCCGGGAACGCAATCAGCCCCAGCATTTT. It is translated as CASGRERNQPQHF.

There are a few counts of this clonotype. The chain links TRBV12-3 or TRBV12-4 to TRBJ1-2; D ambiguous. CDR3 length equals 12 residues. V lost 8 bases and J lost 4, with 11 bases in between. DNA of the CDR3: TGTGCCAGCTCCTCCGGGCGCTATGGCTACACCTTC. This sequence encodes CASSSGRYGYTF.

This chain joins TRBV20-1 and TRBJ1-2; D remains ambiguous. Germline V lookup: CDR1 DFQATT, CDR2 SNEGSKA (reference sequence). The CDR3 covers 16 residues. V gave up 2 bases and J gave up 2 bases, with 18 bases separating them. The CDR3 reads CSARLSNRISNYGYTF. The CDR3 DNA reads TGCAGTGCTAGACTTTCTAACAGAATTTCAAACTATGGCTACACCTTC.

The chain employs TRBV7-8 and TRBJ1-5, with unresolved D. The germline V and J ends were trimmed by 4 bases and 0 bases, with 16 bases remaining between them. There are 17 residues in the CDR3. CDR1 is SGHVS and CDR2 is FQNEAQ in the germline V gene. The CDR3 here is CASSSAGGDDSNQPQHF. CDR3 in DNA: TGTGCCAGCAGCTCGGCCGGCGGTGACGATAGCAATCAGCCCCAGCATTTT.

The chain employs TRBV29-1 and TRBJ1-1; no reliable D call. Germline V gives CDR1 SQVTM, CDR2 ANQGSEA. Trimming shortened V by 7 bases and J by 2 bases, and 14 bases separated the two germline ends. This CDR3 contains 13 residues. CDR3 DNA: TGCAGCGCCCTTGTGGAACTTAACACTGAAGCTTTCTTT. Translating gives CSALVELNTEAFF.

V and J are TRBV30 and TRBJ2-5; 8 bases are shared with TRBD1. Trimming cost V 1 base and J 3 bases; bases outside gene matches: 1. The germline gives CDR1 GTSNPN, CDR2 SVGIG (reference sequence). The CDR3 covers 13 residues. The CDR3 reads CAWSEDREETQYF. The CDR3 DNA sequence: TGTGCCTGGAGTGAGGACAGGGAAGAGACCCAGTACTTC.

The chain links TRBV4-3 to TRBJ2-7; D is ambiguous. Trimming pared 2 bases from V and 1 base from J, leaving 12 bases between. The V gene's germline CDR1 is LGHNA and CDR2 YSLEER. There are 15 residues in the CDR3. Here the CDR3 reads CASSQTVLGSYEQYF. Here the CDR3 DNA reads TGCGCCAGCAGCCAAACGGTCCTCGGGTCCTACGAGCAGTACTTC.

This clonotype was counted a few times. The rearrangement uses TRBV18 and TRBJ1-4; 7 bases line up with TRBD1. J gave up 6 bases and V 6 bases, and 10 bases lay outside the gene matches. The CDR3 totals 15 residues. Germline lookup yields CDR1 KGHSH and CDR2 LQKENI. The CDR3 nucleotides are TGTGCCAGCTCCGGACAGGCCTGGGTGGATGAAAAACTGTTTTTT. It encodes CASSGQAWVDEKLFF.

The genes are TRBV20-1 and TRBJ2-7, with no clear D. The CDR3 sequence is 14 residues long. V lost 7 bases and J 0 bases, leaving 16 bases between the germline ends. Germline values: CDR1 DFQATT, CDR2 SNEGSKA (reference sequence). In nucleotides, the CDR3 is TGCAGTGGACCCGACACTGCAAGCTCCTACGAGCAGTACTTC. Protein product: CSGPDTASSYEQYF.

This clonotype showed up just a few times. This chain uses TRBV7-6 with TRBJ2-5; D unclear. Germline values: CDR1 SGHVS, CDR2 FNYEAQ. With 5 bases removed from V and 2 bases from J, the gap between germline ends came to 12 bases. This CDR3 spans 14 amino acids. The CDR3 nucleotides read TGTGCCAGCAGCCCCGTAGGATTACAAGAGACCCAGTACTTC. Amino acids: CASSPVGLQETQYF.

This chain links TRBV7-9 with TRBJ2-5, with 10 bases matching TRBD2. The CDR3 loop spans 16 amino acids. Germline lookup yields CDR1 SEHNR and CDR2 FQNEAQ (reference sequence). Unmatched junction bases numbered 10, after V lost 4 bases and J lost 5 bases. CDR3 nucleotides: TGTGCCAGCAGCTCCTCCGCTAGCGGGAGCTATGAGACCCAGTACTTC. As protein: CASSSSASGSYETQYF.

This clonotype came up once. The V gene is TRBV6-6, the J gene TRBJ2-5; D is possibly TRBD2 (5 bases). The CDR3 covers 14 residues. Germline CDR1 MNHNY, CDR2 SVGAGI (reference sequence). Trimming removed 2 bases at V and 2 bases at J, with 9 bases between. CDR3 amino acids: CASSYGGSQETQYF. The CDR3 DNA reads TGTGCCAGCAGTTACGGAGGCTCACAAGAGACCCAGTACTTC.

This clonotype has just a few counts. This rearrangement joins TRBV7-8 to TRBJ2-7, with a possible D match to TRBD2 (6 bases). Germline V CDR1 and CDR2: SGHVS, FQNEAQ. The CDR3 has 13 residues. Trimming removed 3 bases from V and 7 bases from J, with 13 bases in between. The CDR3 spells CASSFGSSEEQYF. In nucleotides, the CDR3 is TGTGCCAGCAGCTTCGGGAGTTCTGAGGAGCAGTACTTC.

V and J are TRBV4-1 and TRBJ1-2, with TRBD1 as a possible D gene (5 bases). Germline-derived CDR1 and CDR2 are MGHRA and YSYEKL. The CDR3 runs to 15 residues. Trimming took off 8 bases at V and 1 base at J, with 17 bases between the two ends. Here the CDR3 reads CASSPRGQGNYGYTF. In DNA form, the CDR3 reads TGCGCCAGCTCGCCCCGAGGGCAGGGTAACTATGGCTACACCTTC.

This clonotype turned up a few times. The CDR3 nucleotides read TGCGCCAGCAGCCGCGGGACTAGCGGGAGAAGCTCCTACAATGAGCAGTTCTTC. Translation: CASSRGTSGRSSYNEQFF. The chain links TRBV5-1 to TRBJ2-1; 14 nucleotides align to TRBD2. Trimming removed 4 bases from V and 0 bases from J; junction bases left unmatched: 6. Germline loops: CDR1 SGHRS, CDR2 YFSETQ. This CDR3 region has 18 residues.

The CDR3, as DNA: TGTGCCAGCAGCCCCTGGACCGCTAGGGAAGGCTACACCTTC. Translated: CASSPWTAREGYTF. This sequence joins TRBV9 and TRBJ1-2; no reliable D call. Germline CDR1 SGDLS, CDR2 YYNGEE. The CDR3 has 14 amino acids. Between the trimmed V and J ends, which lost 4 bases and 8 bases, there was a span of 18 bases.

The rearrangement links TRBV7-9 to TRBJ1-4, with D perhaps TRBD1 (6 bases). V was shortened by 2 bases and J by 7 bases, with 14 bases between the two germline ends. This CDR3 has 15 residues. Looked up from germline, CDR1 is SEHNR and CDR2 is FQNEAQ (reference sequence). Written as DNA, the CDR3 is TGTGCCAGCAGCTTAAGGACAGAAAAAATTGAAAAACTGTTTTTT. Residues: CASSLRTEKIEKLFF.

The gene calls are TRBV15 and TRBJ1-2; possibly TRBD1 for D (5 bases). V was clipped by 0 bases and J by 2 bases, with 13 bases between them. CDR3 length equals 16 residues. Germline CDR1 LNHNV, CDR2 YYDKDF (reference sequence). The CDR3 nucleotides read TGTGCCACCAGCAGAGATGGGGCAGAGAAAAACTATGGCTACACCTTC. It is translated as CATSRDGAEKNYGYTF.

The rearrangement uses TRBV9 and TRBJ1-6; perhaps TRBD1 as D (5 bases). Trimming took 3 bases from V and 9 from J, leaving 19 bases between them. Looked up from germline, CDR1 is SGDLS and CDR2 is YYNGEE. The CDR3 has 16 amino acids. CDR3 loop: CASSGRDGHGGSPLHF. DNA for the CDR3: TGTGCCAGCAGCGGACGGGACGGCCATGGGGGTTCACCCCTCCACTTT.

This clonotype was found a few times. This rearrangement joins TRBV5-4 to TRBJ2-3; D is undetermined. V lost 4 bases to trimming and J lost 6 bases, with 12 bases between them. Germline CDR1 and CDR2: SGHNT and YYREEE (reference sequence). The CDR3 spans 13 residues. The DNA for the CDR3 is TGTGCCAGCAGCCCGAGAATTCCGGATACGCAGTATTTT. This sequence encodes CASSPRIPDTQYF. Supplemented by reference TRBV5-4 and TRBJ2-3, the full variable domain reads ETGVTQSPTHLIKTRGQQVTLRCSSQSGHNTVSWYQQALGQGPQFIFQYYREEENGRGNFPPRFSGLQFPNYSSELNVNALELDDSALYLCASSPRIPDTQYFGPGTRLTVL.

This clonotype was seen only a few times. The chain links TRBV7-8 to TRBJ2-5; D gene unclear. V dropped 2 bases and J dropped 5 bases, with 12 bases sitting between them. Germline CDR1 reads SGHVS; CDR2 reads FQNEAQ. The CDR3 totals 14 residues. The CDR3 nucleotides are TGTGCCAGCAGCTTATTCGGGCCTGGGGAGACCCAGTACTTC. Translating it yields CASSLFGPGETQYF.

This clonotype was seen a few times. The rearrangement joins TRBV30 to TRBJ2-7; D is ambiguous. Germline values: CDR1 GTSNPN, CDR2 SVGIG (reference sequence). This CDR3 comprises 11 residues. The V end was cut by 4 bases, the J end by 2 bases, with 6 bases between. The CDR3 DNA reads TGTGCCTGGACTTCTCCCTACGAGCAGTACTTC. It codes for CAWTSPYEQYF.

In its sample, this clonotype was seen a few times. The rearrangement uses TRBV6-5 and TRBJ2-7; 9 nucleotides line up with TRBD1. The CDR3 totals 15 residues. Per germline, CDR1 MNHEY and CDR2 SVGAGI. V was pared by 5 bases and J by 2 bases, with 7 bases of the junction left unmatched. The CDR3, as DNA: TGTGCCAGCAGTCCCTCGGACAGGGGTGCCTACGAGCAGTACTTC. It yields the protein CASSPSDRGAYEQYF.